The subject of this entry is one T cell receptor beta chain. This sample is drawn from a study of blood T cell repertoires in COVID-19. Overall study: The United States, Italy and Spain supplied acute and convalescent COVID-19 samples. PBMCs, B-cell-depleted T cells, or T cells were the source of the cDNA or gDNA that made up the material.

In the authors' methods: Reference gene primer amplification gave estimated nucleated cell counts. Libraries were prepared by immunoSEQ multiplex PCR; TCRdb keeps only in-frame clonotypes and omits some of them. That table is the source of V, J and clone size, and D and trimming were worked out from the DNA. The data contain 98,000 or so clones, 88% of them seen just once; the ten biggest clones take up under 3%. The CDR3 extends over 17 amino acids. The V and J ends lost 4 bases and 2 bases, in that order; junction bases with no gene match: 11. Germline V lookup: CDR1 MDHEN, CDR2 SYDVKM. The rearrangement links TRBV28 to TRBJ1-5, with 7 bases fitting TRBD1. This TCR came from a human donor in a cohort sampled during active COVID-19. The sequencing input was peripheral blood. In DNA form, the CDR3 reads TGTGCCAGCAGTTCCCCCCGACAGGGCGCGGGCAATCAGCCCCAGCATTTT. This gives the protein CASSSPRQGAGNQPQHF.